The 17 T cell receptor beta chains in this list originate from one sample, sequenced in a study of blood T cell repertoires in COVID-19. Sequencing was performed with immunoSEQ multiplex PCR; in TCRdb, only in-frame clones are kept and a portion is missing. The sample carries about 62,000 clones, 75% to 90% recorded once. Sequencing input: peripheral blood. All receptors come from a woman in her fifties or sixties with COVID-19, enrolled during active disease.

This clone was seen a handful of times. The V call is TRBV7-3, the J call TRBJ2-7; 7 bases match TRBD1. The germline gives CDR1 SGHTA, CDR2 FQGTGA. CDR3 length: 13 amino acids. Trimming removed 7 bases from V and 3 bases from J; junction bases left unmatched: 6. Written as DNA, the CDR3 is TGTGCCAGCATAAGAAACAGGGGCTACGAGCAGTACTTC. It specifies CASIRNRGYEQYF.

This sequence joins TRBV7-3 and TRBJ2-1; perhaps TRBD1 as D (5 bases). V shed 5 bases and J shed 3 bases, with 8 bases lying between them. The CDR3 covers 13 residues. Germline lookup yields CDR1 SGHTA and CDR2 FQGTGA. CDR3 residues: CASSKDNYNEQFF. DNA for the CDR3: TGTGCCAGCAGCAAGGACAACTACAATGAGCAGTTCTTC. The complete variable domain, with remaining parts taken from reference TRBV7-3 and TRBJ2-1, reads GAGVSQTPSNKVTEKGKYVELRCDPISGHTALYWYRQSLGQGPEFLIYFQGTGAADDSGLPNDRFFAVRPEGSVSTLKIQRTERGDSAVYLCASSKDNYNEQFFGPGTRLTVL.

V and J are TRBV28 and TRBJ2-7; 8 bases align to TRBD1. The CDR3 runs 14 residues. Germline V gives CDR1 MDHEN, CDR2 SYDVKM. V was clipped by 2 bases and J by 2 bases; unmatched bases: 2. In DNA form, the CDR3 reads TGTGCCAGCAGTTTACGGGGACAGGCCTACGAGCAGTACTTC. Translated: CASSLRGQAYEQYF.

The chain links TRBV28 to TRBJ1-2; no definite D call. The germline CDR1 and CDR2 sequences are MDHEN and SYDVKM. The CDR3 is made up of 15 amino acids. V lost 5 bases, J lost 5 bases, and 18 bases lay in between. The CDR3 region is CASSSTSRISYGYTF. DNA of the CDR3: TGTGCCAGCAGTAGTACGTCCAGGATTTCATATGGCTACACCTTC.

The rearrangement uses TRBV29-1 and TRBJ1-3; the D is unclear. Germline V gives CDR1 SQVTM, CDR2 ANQGSEA. Trimming removed 7 bases at V and 1 base at J, with 17 bases between. The CDR3 is 15 residues long. CDR3 nucleotides: TGCAGCGCCCACCGGGTTGGGAGTTCTGGAAACACCATATATTTT. This encodes CSAHRVGSSGNTIYF. Looking up the rest from reference TRBV29-1 and TRBJ1-3 gives the full variable domain: SAVISQKPSRDICQRGTSLTIQCQVDSQVTMMFWYRQQPGQSLTLIATANQGSEATYESGFVIDKFPISRPNLTFSTLTVSNMSPEDSSIYLCSAHRVGSSGNTIYFGEGSWLTVV.

This chain connects TRBV11-3 to TRBJ2-3; D is perhaps TRBD2 (6 bases). With 5 bases removed from V and 0 bases from J, the gap between germline ends came to 12 bases. The CDR3 contains 15 residues. Germline V gives CDR1 SGHNT, CDR2 YENEEA. CDR3: CASSEGLSSTDTQYF. The CDR3 bases are TGTGCCAGCAGCGAGGGACTTTCTAGCACAGATACGCAGTATTTT.

The J gene is TRBJ1-1, the V gene TRBV24-1; D possibly corresponds to TRBD1 (6 bases). This CDR3 contains 16 residues. The germline gives CDR1 KGHDR, CDR2 SFDVKD. The V gene lost 3 bases and the J gene lost 4 bases, with 17 bases spanning the gap. The CDR3 coding sequence is TGTGCCACCAGTGATGCCGGGACACCCCGGGGCACTGAAGCTTTCTTT. Its protein is CATSDAGTPRGTEAFF.

J is TRBJ2-7 and V is TRBV20-1, with D hard to call. Trimming cost V 3 bases and J 3 bases, with 6 bases left between them. This CDR3 has 11 residues. The germline V gene encodes CDR1 DFQATT and CDR2 SNEGSKA (reference sequence). The CDR3 is CSASVYYEQYF. The DNA of the CDR3 is TGCAGTGCTAGTGTCTACTACGAGCAGTACTTC.

The V gene is TRBV12-3 or TRBV12-4, the J gene TRBJ1-5; no firm D call. This CDR3 has 13 residues. V was pared by 2 bases and J by 3 bases, with 5 bases between. The CDR3 nucleotides read TGTGCCAGCAGTTTACTTCCCAATCAGCCCCAGCATTTT. It specifies CASSLLPNQPQHF.

This clone was counted once. The chain couples TRBV30 to TRBJ1-5, with D possibly being TRBD1 (5 bases). This CDR3 comprises 12 residues. The V gene lost 8 bases and the J gene lost 7 bases, with 15 bases spanning the gap. Germline CDR1 and CDR2: GTSNPN and SVGIG (reference sequence). The CDR3 loop reads CAHGQGWQPQHF. CDR3 coding DNA: TGTGCCCATGGCCAGGGTTGGCAGCCCCAGCATTTT.

DNA for the CDR3: TGTGCCAGCACGACGACCGGGACAGGGGCTCCCAGCCAGTACTTC. Translated: CASTTTGTGAPSQYF. The J gene is TRBJ2-7, the V gene TRBV28; 10 bases are a match to TRBD1. The CDR3 runs 15 residues. Germline V gene data show CDR1 as MDHEN and CDR2 as SYDVKM. The trim removed 7 bases at V and 10 bases at J, leaving 16 bases unmatched.

V is TRBV12-3 or TRBV12-4 and J is TRBJ1-2; D unclear. Between the trimmed V and J ends, which lost 4 bases and 8 bases, there was a span of 11 bases. The CDR3 sequence is 12 residues long. In DNA, the CDR3 is TGTGCCAGCAGTTCTACCGGTTCAGGCTACACCTTC. Protein sequence: CASSSTGSGYTF.

Worth noting for this clone: At one boundary the junction diverges from the germline segment, which might be a read error. The V gene is TRBV7-7, the J gene TRBJ2-7, with 9 bases lining up with TRBD2. The germline V gene encodes CDR1 SSHAT and CDR2 FNYEAQ (reference sequence). The CDR3 spans 15 residues. The CDR3 DNA follows: TGTGCTAGCAGCTTTAGAGCGGGAGGTTCCTACGAGCAGTACTTC. Translated, it gives CASSFRAGGSYEQYF.

V usage is TRBV5-1 and J usage is TRBJ2-5; a possible D gene is TRBD1 (6 bases). The CDR3 runs 16 residues. Germline CDR1 is SGHRS and CDR2 is YFSETQ. V was cut by 3 bases and J by 4 bases, with 19 bases left in between. In DNA, the CDR3 is TGCGCCAGCAGCTGGGGTGGCAGGGGAACCGGAGAGACCCAGTACTTC. Translated: CASSWGGRGTGETQYF.

The rearrangement uses TRBV16 and TRBJ1-2, with 8 bases aligning to TRBD1. The trim removed 5 bases at V and 7 bases at J, leaving 12 bases unmatched. CDR3 length: 15 amino acids. Per germline, CDR1 KGHSY and CDR2 FQNENV. In DNA form, the CDR3 reads TGTGCCAGCAGCTACGGACAGGGACTCGCAACTGGCTACACCTTC. This codes for CASSYGQGLATGYTF.

This chain joins TRBV11-2 and TRBJ1-3; TRBD1 is a possible D gene (6 bases). CDR3 length: 16 residues. Trimming pared 5 bases from V and 1 base from J, leaving 15 bases between. Germline V gene sequence: CDR1 SGHAT, CDR2 FQNNGV. CDR3 protein: CASSTSTGWSGNTIYF. Written as DNA, the CDR3 is TGTGCCAGCAGCACCTCAACAGGGTGGTCTGGAAACACCATATATTTT.

This sequence joins TRBV9 and TRBJ1-5, with 7 bases lining up with TRBD1. The CDR3 totals 15 residues. J lost 2 bases, V lost 4 bases, and 6 bases had no gene match. The V gene's germline CDR1 is SGDLS and CDR2 YYNGEE. The CDR3 DNA follows: TGTGCCAGCAGCCCGACAGGGATGGGCAATCAGCCCCAGCATTTT. Translation: CASSPTGMGNQPQHF.